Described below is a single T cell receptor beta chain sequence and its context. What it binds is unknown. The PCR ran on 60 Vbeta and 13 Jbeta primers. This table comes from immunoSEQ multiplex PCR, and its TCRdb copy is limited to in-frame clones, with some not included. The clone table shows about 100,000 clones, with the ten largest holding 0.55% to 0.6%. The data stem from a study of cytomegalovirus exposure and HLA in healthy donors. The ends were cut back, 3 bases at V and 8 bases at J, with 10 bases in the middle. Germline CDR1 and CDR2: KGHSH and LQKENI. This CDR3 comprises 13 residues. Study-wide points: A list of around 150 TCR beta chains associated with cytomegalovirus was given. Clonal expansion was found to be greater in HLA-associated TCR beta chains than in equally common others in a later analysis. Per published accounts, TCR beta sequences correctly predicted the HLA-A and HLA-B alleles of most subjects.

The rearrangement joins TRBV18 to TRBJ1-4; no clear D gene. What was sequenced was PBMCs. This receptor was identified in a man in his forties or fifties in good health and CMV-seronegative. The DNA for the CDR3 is TGTGCCAGCTCACCGCCCGGAGGGGAAAAACTGTTTTTT. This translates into CASSPPGGEKLFF.